This T cell receptor (beta chain) was retrieved from a study of T cell repertoires in cytomegalovirus infection. In the study overall: Public signatures in TCR beta pointed to CMV infection and matching HLA type.

Germline-derived CDR1 and CDR2 are SEHNR and FQNEAQ (reference sequence). The CDR3 has 12 residues. The V end was cut by 7 bases, the J end by 6 bases, with 13 bases between. This clonotype showed up just a few times. Its specificity is unknown. TCRdb ran MiXCR on the reads and lists one entry per CDR3 protein. The repertoire holds around 300,000 distinct CDR3 sequences, with approximately 22% as singletons. The rearrangement links TRBV7-9 to TRBJ2-7, with TRBD2 as a possible D gene (7 bases). The starting material was cultured PBMCs, obtained from culture after CMV antigen stimulation. The source of this sequence is a human donor in good health (CMV status not recorded). Some clones in this sample may be carry-over from other donors' samples. CDR3 sequence: CASTKRGAEQYF. CDR3 coding DNA: TGTGCCAGCACAAAACGGGGGGCCGAGCAGTACTTC.